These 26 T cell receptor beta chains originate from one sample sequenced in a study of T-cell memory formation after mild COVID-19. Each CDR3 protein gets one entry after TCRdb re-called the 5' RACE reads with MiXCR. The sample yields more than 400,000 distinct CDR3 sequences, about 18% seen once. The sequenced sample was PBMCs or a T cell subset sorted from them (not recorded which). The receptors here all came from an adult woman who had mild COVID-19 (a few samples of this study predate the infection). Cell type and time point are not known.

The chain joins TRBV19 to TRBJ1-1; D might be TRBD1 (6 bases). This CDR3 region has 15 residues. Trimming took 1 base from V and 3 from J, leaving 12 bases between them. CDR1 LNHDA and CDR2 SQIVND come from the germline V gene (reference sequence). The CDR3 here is CASSIAGAAHTEAFF. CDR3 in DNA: TGTGCCAGTAGTATAGCGGGGGCCGCGCACACTGAAGCTTTCTTT.

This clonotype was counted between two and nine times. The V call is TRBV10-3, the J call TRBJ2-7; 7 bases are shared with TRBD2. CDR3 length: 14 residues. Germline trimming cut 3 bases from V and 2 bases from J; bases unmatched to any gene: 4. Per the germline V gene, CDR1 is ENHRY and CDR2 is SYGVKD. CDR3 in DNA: TGTGCCATCAGTGACAGGGAGGGCCCCTACGAGCAGTACTTC. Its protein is CAISDREGPYEQYF.

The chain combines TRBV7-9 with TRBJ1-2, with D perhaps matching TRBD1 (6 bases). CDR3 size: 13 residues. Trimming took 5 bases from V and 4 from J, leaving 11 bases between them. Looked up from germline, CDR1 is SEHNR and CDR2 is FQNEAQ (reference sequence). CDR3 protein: CASSTGNGYGYTF. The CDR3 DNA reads TGTGCCAGCAGCACAGGGAACGGCTATGGCTACACCTTC.

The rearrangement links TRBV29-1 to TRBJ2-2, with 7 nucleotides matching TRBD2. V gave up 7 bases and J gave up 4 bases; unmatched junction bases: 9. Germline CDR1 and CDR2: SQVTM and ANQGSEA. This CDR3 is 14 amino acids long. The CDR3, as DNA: TGCAGCGCTTGGGGGGGGACGGGCACCGGGGAGCTGTTTTTT. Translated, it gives CSAWGGTGTGELFF.

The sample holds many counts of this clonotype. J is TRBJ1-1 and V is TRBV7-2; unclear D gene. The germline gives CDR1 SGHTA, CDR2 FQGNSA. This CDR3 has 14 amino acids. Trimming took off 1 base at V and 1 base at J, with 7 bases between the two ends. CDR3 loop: CASSLGAENTEAFF. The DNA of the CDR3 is TGTGCCAGCAGCTTAGGGGCTGAGAACACTGAAGCTTTCTTT.

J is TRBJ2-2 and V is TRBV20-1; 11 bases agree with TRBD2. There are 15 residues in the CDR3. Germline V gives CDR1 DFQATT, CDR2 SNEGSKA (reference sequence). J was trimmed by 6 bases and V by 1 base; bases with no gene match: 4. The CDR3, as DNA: TGCAGTGCTAGAGGGGCTAGCGGGGGGTCCGGGGAGCTGTTTTTT. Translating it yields CSARGASGGSGELFF.

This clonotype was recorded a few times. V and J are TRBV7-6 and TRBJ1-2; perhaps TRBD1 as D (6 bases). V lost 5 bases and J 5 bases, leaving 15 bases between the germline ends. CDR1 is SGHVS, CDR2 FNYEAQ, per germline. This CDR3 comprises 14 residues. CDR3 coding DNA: TGTGCCAGCAGCGCGACCGCAGGGGTTTATGGCTACACCTTC. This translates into CASSATAGVYGYTF. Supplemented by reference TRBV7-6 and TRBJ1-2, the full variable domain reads GAGVSQSPRYKVTKRGQDVALRCDPISGHVSLYWYRQALGQGPEFLTYFNYEAQQDKSGLPNDRFSAERPEGSISTLTIQRTEQRDSAMYRCASSATAGVYGYTFGSGTRLTVV.

CDR3 in DNA: TGTGCCAGCAGGGGACTAGCGGGGATAGCCAAAAACATTCAGTACTTC. Its protein is CASRGLAGIAKNIQYF. The V and J genes are TRBV11-2 and TRBJ2-4, with 13 bases identical to TRBD2. The CDR3 sequence is 16 residues long. Germline CDR1 and CDR2: SGHAT and FQNNGV. Trimming at V came to 6 bases and at J to 0 bases, leaving 2 bases not matched to a gene. Full variable domain (outside the CDR3, taken from reference TRBV11-2 and TRBJ2-4): EAGVAQSPRYKIIEKRQSVAFWCNPISGHATLYWYQQILGQGPKLLIQFQNNGVVDDSQLPKDRFSAERLKGVDSTLKIQPAKLEDSAVYLCASRGLAGIAKNIQYFGAGTRLSVL.

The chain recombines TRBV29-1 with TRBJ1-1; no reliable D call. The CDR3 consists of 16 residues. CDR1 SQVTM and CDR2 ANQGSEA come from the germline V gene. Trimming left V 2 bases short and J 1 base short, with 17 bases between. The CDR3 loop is CSVELGGVLSNTEAFF. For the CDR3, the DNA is TGCAGCGTTGAATTGGGCGGGGTCCTGTCGAACACTGAAGCTTTCTTT. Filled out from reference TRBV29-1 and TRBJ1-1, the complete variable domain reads SAVISQKPSRDICQRGTSLTIQCQVDSQVTMMFWYRQQPGQSLTLIATANQGSEATYESGFVIDKFPISRPNLTFSTLTVSNMSPEDSSIYLCSVELGGVLSNTEAFFGQGTRLTVV.

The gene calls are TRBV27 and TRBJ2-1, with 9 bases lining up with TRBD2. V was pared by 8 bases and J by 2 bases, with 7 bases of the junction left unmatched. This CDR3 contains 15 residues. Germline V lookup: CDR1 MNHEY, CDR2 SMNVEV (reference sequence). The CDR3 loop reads CASAPGTSPYNEQFF. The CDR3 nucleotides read TGTGCCAGCGCCCCCGGGACTAGCCCCTACAATGAGCAGTTCTTC.

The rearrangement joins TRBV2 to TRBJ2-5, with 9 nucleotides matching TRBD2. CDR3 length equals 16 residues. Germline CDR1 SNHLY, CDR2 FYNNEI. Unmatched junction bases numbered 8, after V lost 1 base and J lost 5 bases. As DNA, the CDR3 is TGTGCCAGCAGTGAAGGCCCTAGCGGGATAGGGGAGACCCAGTACTTC. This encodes CASSEGPSGIGETQYF.

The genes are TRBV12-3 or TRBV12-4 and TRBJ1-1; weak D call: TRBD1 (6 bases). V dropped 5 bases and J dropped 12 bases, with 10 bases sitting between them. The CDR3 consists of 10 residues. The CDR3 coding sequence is TGTGCCAGCAGTCAGGGGAGGACTTTCTTT. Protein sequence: CASSQGRTFF.

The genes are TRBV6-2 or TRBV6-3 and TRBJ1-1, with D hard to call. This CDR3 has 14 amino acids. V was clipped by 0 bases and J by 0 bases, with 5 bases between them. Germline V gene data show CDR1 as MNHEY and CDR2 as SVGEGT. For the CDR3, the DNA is TGTGCCAGCAGTTACTCTCGGGTGAACACTGAAGCTTTCTTT. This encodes CASSYSRVNTEAFF.

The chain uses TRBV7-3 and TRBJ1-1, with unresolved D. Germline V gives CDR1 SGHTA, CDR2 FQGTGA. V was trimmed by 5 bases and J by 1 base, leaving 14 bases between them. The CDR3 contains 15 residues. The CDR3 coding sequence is TGTGCCAGCAGCCTATCATCCGGGCAGAACACTGAAGCTTTCTTT. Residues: CASSLSSGQNTEAFF. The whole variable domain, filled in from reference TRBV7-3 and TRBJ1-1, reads GAGVSQTPSNKVTEKGKYVELRCDPISGHTALYWYRQSLGQGPEFLIYFQGTGAADDSGLPNDRFFAVRPEGSVSTLKIQRTERGDSAVYLCASSLSSGQNTEAFFGQGTRLTVV.

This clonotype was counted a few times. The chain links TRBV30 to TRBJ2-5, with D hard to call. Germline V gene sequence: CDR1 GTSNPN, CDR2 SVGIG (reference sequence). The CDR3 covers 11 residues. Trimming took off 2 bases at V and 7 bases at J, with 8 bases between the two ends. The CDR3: CAWSSPVTQYF. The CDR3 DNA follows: TGTGCCTGGAGTAGTCCCGTGACCCAGTACTTC.

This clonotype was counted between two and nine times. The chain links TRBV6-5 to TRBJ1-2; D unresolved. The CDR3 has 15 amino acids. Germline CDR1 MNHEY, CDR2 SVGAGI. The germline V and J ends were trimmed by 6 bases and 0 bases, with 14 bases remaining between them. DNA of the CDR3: TGTGCCAGCAGCCTTAAAAGTCGGTCTAACTATGGCTACACCTTC. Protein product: CASSLKSRSNYGYTF.

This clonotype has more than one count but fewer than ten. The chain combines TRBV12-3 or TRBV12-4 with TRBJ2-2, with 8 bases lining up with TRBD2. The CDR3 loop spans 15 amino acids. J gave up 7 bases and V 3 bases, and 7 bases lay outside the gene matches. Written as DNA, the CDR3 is TGTGCCAGCAGTTTTCCTAGTCGGGAGGGCGGGGAGCTGTTTTTT. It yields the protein CASSFPSREGGELFF.

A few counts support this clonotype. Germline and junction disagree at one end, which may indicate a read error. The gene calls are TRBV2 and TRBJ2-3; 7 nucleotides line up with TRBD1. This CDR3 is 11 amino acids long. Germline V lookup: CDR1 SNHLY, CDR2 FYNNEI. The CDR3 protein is CASTWDGTAIF. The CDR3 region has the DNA TGTGCCAGTACCTGGGACGGGACAGCAATCTTT.

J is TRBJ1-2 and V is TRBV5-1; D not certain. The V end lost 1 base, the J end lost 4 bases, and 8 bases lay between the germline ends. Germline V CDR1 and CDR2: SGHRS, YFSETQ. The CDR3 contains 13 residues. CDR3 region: CASSLIGSYGYTF. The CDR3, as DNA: TGCGCCAGCAGCTTGATCGGATCCTATGGCTACACCTTC.

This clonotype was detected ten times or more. CDR3 DNA: TGTGCCAGCAGCTCACTCGGGACAGGGGGCACTGAAGCTTTCTTT. Translated, it gives CASSSLGTGGTEAFF. The rearrangement links TRBV3-1 to TRBJ1-1; 11 bases align to TRBD1. The CDR3 extends over 15 amino acids. V shed 5 bases, J shed 4 bases, and the junction held 6 bases outside the gene matches. Germline V gives CDR1 LGHDT, CDR2 YNNKEL (reference sequence).

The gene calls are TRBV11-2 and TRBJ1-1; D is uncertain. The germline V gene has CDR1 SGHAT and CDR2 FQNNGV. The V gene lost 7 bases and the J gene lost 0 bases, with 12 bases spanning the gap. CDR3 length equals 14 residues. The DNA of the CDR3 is TGTGCCAGCACCTTGTCCCAGTTGAACACTGAAGCTTTCTTT. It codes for CASTLSQLNTEAFF.

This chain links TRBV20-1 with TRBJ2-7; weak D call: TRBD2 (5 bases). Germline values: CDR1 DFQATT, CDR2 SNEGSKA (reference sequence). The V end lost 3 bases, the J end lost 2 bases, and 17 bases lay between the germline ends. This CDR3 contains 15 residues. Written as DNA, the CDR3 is TGCAGTGCTAGTGCGTCGAGGGTGTGGACCTACGAGCAGTACTTC. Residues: CSASASRVWTYEQYF.

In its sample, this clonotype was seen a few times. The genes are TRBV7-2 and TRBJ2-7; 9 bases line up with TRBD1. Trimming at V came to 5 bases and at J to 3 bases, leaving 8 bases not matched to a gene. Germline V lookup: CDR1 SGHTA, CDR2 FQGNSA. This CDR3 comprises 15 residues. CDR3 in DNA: TGTGCCAGCAGCCCACCCCCGGGACAGGGCTACGAGCAGTACTTC. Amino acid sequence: CASSPPPGQGYEQYF.

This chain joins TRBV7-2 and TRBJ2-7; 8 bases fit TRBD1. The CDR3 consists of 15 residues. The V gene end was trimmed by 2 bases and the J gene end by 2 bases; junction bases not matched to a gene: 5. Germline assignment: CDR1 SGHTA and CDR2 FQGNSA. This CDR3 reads CASSLSGTGAYEQYF. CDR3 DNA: TGTGCCAGCAGCTTATCCGGGACAGGAGCCTACGAGCAGTACTTC. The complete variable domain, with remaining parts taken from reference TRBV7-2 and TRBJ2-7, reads GAGVSQSPSNKVTEKGKDVELRCDPISGHTALYWYRQSLGQGLEFLIYFQGNSAPDKSGLPSDRFSAERTGGSVSTLTIQRTQQEDSAVYLCASSLSGTGAYEQYFGPGTRLTVT.

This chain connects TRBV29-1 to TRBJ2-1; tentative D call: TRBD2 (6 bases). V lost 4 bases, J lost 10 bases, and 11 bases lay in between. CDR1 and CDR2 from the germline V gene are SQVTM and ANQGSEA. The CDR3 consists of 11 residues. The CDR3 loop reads CSVARRGEQFF. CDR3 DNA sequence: TGCAGCGTTGCTCGTCGGGGGGAGCAGTTCTTC.

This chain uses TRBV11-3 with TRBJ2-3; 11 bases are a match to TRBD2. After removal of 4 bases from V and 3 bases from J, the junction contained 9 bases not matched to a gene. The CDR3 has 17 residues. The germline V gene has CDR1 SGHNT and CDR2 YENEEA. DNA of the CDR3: TGTGCCAGCAGCTACCCGACTAGCGGGAAGGGGACAGATACGCAGTATTTT. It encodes CASSYPTSGKGTDTQYF.